This T cell receptor beta chain was captured by sequencing in a study of OX40 agonist ivuxolimab in advanced cancers. About the research overall: Patients enrolled in dose escalation were diagnosed with hepatocellular carcinoma, melanoma, renal cell or head and neck cancer. Enrollees could have had prior anti-PD-1, anti-PD-L1 or anti-CTLA-4 therapy, which more than 30% had received. There were three patients with partial responses, one having hepatocellular carcinoma and two cutaneous melanoma.

The CDR3 has 17 amino acids. Per germline, CDR1 SGHRS and CDR2 YFSETQ. J lost 2 bases, V lost 0 bases, and 11 bases had no gene match. Sequenced by immunoSEQ multiplex PCR; TCRdb stores in-frame clones only, minus some. The sample carries some 10,000 clones, approximately 70% recorded once. V usage is TRBV5-1 and J usage is TRBJ2-7; 7 nucleotides match TRBD2. The clonotype comes from an adult with an advanced solid tumor such as melanoma, head and neck, liver or kidney cancer. Sequencing was performed on CD4+ or CD8+ T cells sorted from blood, taken in a trial of the OX40 agonist ivuxolimab. The chain's CDR3 is CASSLAGLADPTYEQYF. The CDR3 coding sequence is TGCGCCAGCAGCTTGGCCGGTCTAGCGGATCCTACCTACGAGCAGTACTTC. Full variable domain (remainder filled in from reference TRBV5-1 and TRBJ2-7): KAGVTQTPRYLIKTRGQQVTLSCSPISGHRSVSWYQQTPGQGLQFLFEYFSETQRNKGNFPGRFSGRQFSNSRSEMNVSTLELGDSALYLCASSLAGLADPTYEQYFGPGTRLTVT.